The 24 T cell receptor beta chains below were found in one sample sequenced in a study of blood T cell repertoires in COVID-19. Generated by immunoSEQ multiplex PCR, the TCRdb table keeps only in-frame clones and is missing some. In the table there are about 59,000 clones, about 93% of which are singletons. The sequenced sample was peripheral blood. The receptors come from a man at least 80 years old with acute or convalescent COVID-19.

V gene TRBV5-1 combines with J gene TRBJ2-7; D is possibly TRBD2 (5 bases). The CDR3 contains 14 residues. Germline V lookup: CDR1 SGHRS, CDR2 YFSETQ. Trimming took off 5 bases at V and 0 bases at J, with 12 bases between the two ends. CDR3 nucleotide sequence: TGCGCCAGCAGTGCGGGTTTCAGCTCCTACGAGCAGTACTTC. Its protein product is CASSAGFSSYEQYF.

The CDR3 loop reads CASSYGPPGYTF. The CDR3 DNA reads as TGTGCCAGCAGTTACGGACCCCCGGGGTACACCTTC. The gene calls are TRBV6-5 and TRBJ1-2; D gene uncertain. The germline V gene encodes CDR1 MNHEY and CDR2 SVGAGI. Trimming shortened V by 2 bases and J by 11 bases, and 12 bases separated the two germline ends. This CDR3 contains 12 residues.

The J gene is TRBJ2-1, the V gene TRBV24-1; 7 bases are shared with TRBD2. CDR3 size: 16 residues. The V and J ends lost 0 bases and 4 bases, in that order; junction bases with no gene match: 5. Germline CDR1 and CDR2: KGHDR and SFDVKD. DNA of the CDR3: TGTGCCACCAGTGATTTGAGCGGGGCCCGATACAATGAGCAGTTCTTC. It yields the protein CATSDLSGARYNEQFF.

The DNA for the CDR3 is TGTGCCAGTAGTATAGACCGGGACAGGGGGAACGAGCAGTACTTC. It specifies CASSIDRDRGNEQYF. The rearrangement uses TRBV19 and TRBJ2-7; 11 bases match TRBD1. Germline V CDR1 and CDR2: LNHDA, SQIVND (reference sequence). V lost 0 bases and J lost 5; bases outside the gene matches: 3. The CDR3 contains 15 residues.

This clone was seen only a few times. V and J are TRBV10-3 and TRBJ2-5; D might be TRBD2 (5 bases). V gave up 1 base and J gave up 3 bases, with 18 bases separating them. Germline CDR1 is ENHRY and CDR2 is SYGVKD. The CDR3 runs 17 residues. CDR3 in DNA: TGTGCCATCAGTGAGTGGGGTAGCGCATTATCGAAAGAGACCCAGTACTTC. The encoded protein is CAISEWGSALSKETQYF.

The CDR3 sequence: CSVTSANEQYF. As DNA, the CDR3 is TGCAGTGTAACTAGCGCCAACGAGCAGTACTTC. V and J are TRBV20-1 and TRBJ2-7; 7 bases align to TRBD2. The CDR3 loop spans 11 amino acids. The trim removed 7 bases at V and 5 bases at J, leaving 5 bases unmatched. Germline CDR1 is DFQATT and CDR2 is SNEGSKA (reference sequence).

This chain joins TRBV4-2 and TRBJ1-4; D uncertain. Germline values: CDR1 LGHNA, CDR2 YNFKEQ. The CDR3 length is 14 residues. Trimming took off 0 bases at V and 4 bases at J, with 6 bases between the two ends. In nucleotides, the CDR3 is TGTGCCAGCAGCCAAGATACGGGTAATGAAAAACTGTTTTTT. Its protein product is CASSQDTGNEKLFF.

The rearrangement links TRBV28 to TRBJ2-1, with 9 bases fitting TRBD1. CDR1 is MDHEN, CDR2 SYDVKM, per germline. This CDR3 has 15 amino acids. J lost 1 base, V lost 6 bases, and 4 bases had no gene match. CDR3 protein: CASRLGTGSYNEQFF. The CDR3, as DNA: TGTGCCAGCAGATTGGGGACAGGGTCCTACAATGAGCAGTTCTTC.

The V call is TRBV27, the J call TRBJ2-2, with D possibly TRBD1 on 5 matching bases. Germline loops: CDR1 MNHEY, CDR2 SMNVEV (reference sequence). The CDR3 has 16 residues. Deletions cut 4 bases from V and 6 bases from J, with 18 bases between. This CDR3 reads CASSSRGGAYSGELFF. CDR3 in DNA: TGTGCCAGCAGTTCTAGGGGTGGGGCCTACTCCGGGGAGCTGTTTTTT.

The rearrangement links TRBV3-1 (or the pseudogene TRBV3-2) to TRBJ2-1; D is perhaps TRBD1 (7 bases). V lost 0 bases to trimming and J lost 9 bases, with 15 bases between them. The germline V gene has CDR1 LGHDT and CDR2 YNNKEL (reference sequence). This CDR3 spans 15 amino acids. The CDR3 DNA reads as TGTGCCAGCAGCCAAGATCTAGGCAGGGGGGTTGAGCAGTTCTTC. As protein: CASSQDLGRGVEQFF.

The chain combines TRBV6-6 with TRBJ1-1; 10 nucleotides line up with TRBD1. Trimming took 11 bases from V and 4 from J; bases not matched to a gene: 7. This CDR3 region has 13 residues. In germline, CDR1 is MNHNY, CDR2 SVGAGI (reference sequence). CDR3 nucleotide sequence: TGTGCCGTCGGGACAGGGGTAAGCACTGAAGCTTTCTTT. It codes for CAVGTGVSTEAFF.

V is TRBV7-2 and J is TRBJ2-1, with 15 bases matching TRBD2. CDR1 and CDR2 from the germline V gene are SGHTA and FQGNSA. The CDR3 runs to 17 residues. With 5 bases clipped from V and 10 bases from J, the junction kept 12 bases outside the gene matches. Here the CDR3 reads CASSTGTSGGPRGEQFF. The CDR3 DNA is TGTGCCAGCAGCACAGGGACTAGCGGGGGGCCGAGGGGGGAGCAGTTCTTC.

The chain combines TRBV10-3 with TRBJ1-3, with D unclear. There are 10 residues in the CDR3. V was trimmed by 10 bases and J by 7 bases, leaving 8 bases between them. Germline V gene sequence: CDR1 ENHRY, CDR2 SYGVKD. The CDR3 spells CATAGNTIYF. In nucleotides, the CDR3 is TGTGCCACCGCCGGGAACACCATATATTTT.

The rearrangement uses TRBV7-9 and TRBJ2-1; 7 bases fit TRBD1. This CDR3 contains 14 residues. J was trimmed by 2 bases and V by 10 bases; bases with no gene match: 8. Germline V lookup: CDR1 SEHNR, CDR2 FQNEAQ (reference sequence). The chain's CDR3 is CATSAGGTYNEQFF. Here the CDR3 DNA reads TGTGCCACCTCGGCAGGGGGAACCTACAATGAGCAGTTCTTC. The full variable domain, rest sourced from reference TRBV7-9 and TRBJ2-1, is DTGVSQNPRHKITKRGQNVTFRCDPISEHNRLYWYRQTLGQGPEFLTYFQNEAQLEKSRLLSDRFSAERPKGSFSTLEIQRTEQGDSAMYLCATSAGGTYNEQFFGPGTRLTVL.

The genes are TRBV5-5 and TRBJ2-7; no reliable D call. Germline-derived CDR1 and CDR2 are SGHKS and YYEKEE (reference sequence). CDR3 size: 13 residues. V was cut by 0 bases and J by 4 bases, with 8 bases left in between. The CDR3 region is CASSLAQRYEQYF. CDR3 bases: TGTGCCAGCAGCTTGGCTCAGAGGTACGAGCAGTACTTC.

The V call is TRBV19, the J call TRBJ2-5; 12 bases fit TRBD1. The CDR3 has 16 residues. With V trimmed by 5 bases and J by 5 bases, 9 bases remained unmatched. Germline V CDR1 and CDR2: LNHDA, SQIVND (reference sequence). The CDR3 DNA reads as TGTGCCAGTAGTTCCGCCGGGACAGGGGGCCTGGAGACCCAGTACTTC. Protein product: CASSSAGTGGLETQYF.

This chain uses TRBV12-2 with TRBJ2-3; the table's D call TRBD2 went unverified against the DNA. TRBV12-2 is termed a pseudogene. The CDR3 extends over 11 amino acids. The CDR3 spells CTCRSADTQYF. DNA for the CDR3: TGTACCTGTCGCTCCGCAGATACGCAGTATTTT.

The chain combines TRBV19 with TRBJ1-3; D is ambiguous. The CDR3 is made up of 14 amino acids. V gave up 5 bases and J gave up 3 bases, with 11 bases separating them. CDR1 and CDR2 (germline): LNHDA, SQIVND (reference sequence). CDR3 sequence reads: CASSRDFGGNTIYF. As DNA, the CDR3 is TGTGCCAGTAGTCGGGATTTTGGTGGAAACACCATATATTTT.

This clone occurred once. This chain uses TRBV12-5 with TRBJ2-5, with TRBD1 matching 7 bases. This CDR3 contains 17 residues. The germline gives CDR1 LGHNT, CDR2 FRNRAP. With 1 base clipped from V and 2 bases from J, the junction kept 10 bases outside the gene matches. For the CDR3, the DNA is TGTGCTAGTGGTTTGGACAGGGGCCCAACGGGGCAAGAGACCCAGTACTTC. Translated: CASGLDRGPTGQETQYF.

This chain links TRBV6-5 with TRBJ2-5; 11 nucleotides align to TRBD2. CDR3 length: 15 amino acids. The germline V gene has CDR1 MNHEY and CDR2 SVGAGI. The V and J ends lost 6 bases and 3 bases, in that order; junction bases with no gene match: 6. The CDR3 bases are TGTGCCAGCAGCCCCGGGACTAGCGGAAAAGAGACCCAGTACTTC. It yields the protein CASSPGTSGKETQYF.

The rearrangement links TRBV6-5 to TRBJ1-2; tentative D call: TRBD1 (5 bases). V gave up 0 bases and J gave up 5 bases, with 16 bases separating them. This CDR3 region has 16 residues. Germline CDR1 is MNHEY and CDR2 is SVGAGI. CDR3 protein: CASSYSASQGEYGYTF. The CDR3 nucleotides read TGTGCCAGCAGTTACTCGGCTTCCCAAGGGGAATATGGCTACACCTTC.

The chain couples TRBV9 to TRBJ2-1; TRBD1 agrees at 12 bases. Trimming took 3 bases from V and 8 from J; bases not matched to a gene: 9. The CDR3 runs to 16 residues. Germline CDR1 SGDLS, CDR2 YYNGEE. DNA for the CDR3: TGTGCCAGCAGCGAGGTGGGGACAGGGGGCCAAGATGAGCAGTTCTTC. Its protein product is CASSEVGTGGQDEQFF.

This chain connects TRBV7-3 to TRBJ2-7; perhaps TRBD2 as D (6 bases). This CDR3 has 11 residues. Germline CDR1 and CDR2: SGHTA and FQGTGA. The V end was cut by 11 bases, the J end by 5 bases, with 13 bases between. CDR3 sequence (DNA): TGTGCCTGGCGCCAGCGGGACGAGCAGTACTTC. Encoded protein: CAWRQRDEQYF.

V usage is TRBV4-1 and J usage is TRBJ1-4, with D possibly being TRBD1 (5 bases). Germline CDR1 MGHRA, CDR2 YSYEKL. This CDR3 spans 16 amino acids. V lost 4 bases and J 0 bases, leaving 12 bases between the germline ends. Here the CDR3 reads CASSPTGGSTNEKLFF. The DNA of the CDR3 is TGCGCCAGCAGCCCAACCGGGGGTTCAACTAATGAAAAACTGTTTTTT.